This TCR beta chain was recovered during a study of T-cell reconstitution after alpha-beta-depleted transplantation in children. The sample holds many counts of this clonotype. As yet, its antigen is unknown. It was with unique molecular identifiers that the TCRbeta library was prepared. MiXCR was run by TCRdb on the PCR reads, yielding one entry per CDR3 protein. The sample gives roughly 100,000 distinct CDR3 sequences, around 5.9% of which show up once; around 5.6% is in the top ten. General study findings and limits: The main origin of T-cell counts and diversity one year after transplant was newly produced T cells. Several hundred graft clones that had expanded were reportedly the source of alpha-beta T cells about two months after transplant.

This sample comprised PBMCs, mostly from graft donor cells, obtained 60 days after TCRalphabeta/CD19-depleted stem cell transplant. This sequence originates from a female patient between 2 and 15 years old who had a stem cell transplant for Fanconi anemia, so the T cells may come from the graft donor.

CDR3 in DNA: TGTGCCATCAGTTTGGGACTAGCGGGGCGCTCCTACAATGAGCAGTTCTTC. This sequence encodes CAISLGLAGRSYNEQFF. The V call is TRBV10-3, the J call TRBJ2-1; 13 bases are a match to TRBD2. Germline V lookup: CDR1 ENHRY, CDR2 SYGVKD. This CDR3 spans 17 amino acids. J was trimmed by 0 bases and V by 5 bases; bases with no gene match: 4.